Each of the 26 T cell receptor beta chains below was sequenced from the same sample in a study of blood T cell repertoires in COVID-19. Some clones are missing from TCRdb's copy, which holds only in-frame ones; the method was immunoSEQ multiplex PCR. The sample records some 200,000 clones, 75% to 90% being singletons. What was sequenced was PBMCs or T cells enriched from blood (not recorded which). These receptors all stem from a woman aged 25 to 45 who had recovered from COVID-19.

V usage is TRBV13 and J usage is TRBJ1-4, with 9 bases fitting TRBD1. This CDR3 has 14 residues. V was pared by 5 bases and J by 6 bases, with 4 bases of the junction left unmatched. In germline, CDR1 is PRHDT, CDR2 FYEKMQ (reference sequence). The chain's CDR3 is CASSRTGVDEKLFF. The DNA for the CDR3 is TGTGCCAGCAGCCGGACAGGGGTGGATGAAAAACTGTTTTTT.

The gene calls are TRBV19 and TRBJ1-2; D is perhaps TRBD1 (5 bases). V shed 3 bases and J shed 3 bases, with 14 bases lying between them. Germline V gives CDR1 LNHDA, CDR2 SQIVND (reference sequence). This CDR3 has 15 residues. The CDR3 spells CASSIWSQGDYGYTF. CDR3 DNA: TGTGCCAGTAGTATTTGGAGTCAGGGTGACTATGGCTACACCTTC.

The chain is built from TRBV7-9 and TRBJ1-2; weak D call: TRBD1 (5 bases). The CDR3 length is 15 residues. V was clipped by 5 bases and J by 6 bases, with 19 bases between them. Germline V gene sequence: CDR1 SEHNR, CDR2 FQNEAQ (reference sequence). The CDR3 DNA follows: TGTGCCAGCAGCCCAGCTGGCTTCCAGGGCGATGGCTACACCTTC. Protein sequence: CASSPAGFQGDGYTF.

This sequence joins TRBV27 and TRBJ2-7; TRBD1 agrees at 9 bases. Trimming removed 3 bases from V and 5 bases from J; junction bases left unmatched: 17. This CDR3 is built from 18 residues. The germline CDR1 and CDR2 sequences are MNHEY and SMNVEV (reference sequence). This chain's CDR3 is CASSFKISGTGFHHEQYF. The CDR3 region has the DNA TGTGCCAGCAGTTTCAAGATTTCCGGGACAGGGTTTCACCACGAGCAGTACTTC.

The chain uses TRBV7-2 and TRBJ1-2; D remains ambiguous. The V gene's germline CDR1 is SGHTA and CDR2 FQGNSA. Trimming removed 2 bases from V and 1 base from J, with 8 bases in between. CDR3 length equals 14 residues. The CDR3 bases are TGTGCCAGCAGCTTAAAGCCGGGTAACTATGGCTACACCTTC. The encoded protein is CASSLKPGNYGYTF.

This clone has ten or more counts. This chain links TRBV15 with TRBJ2-6, with TRBD2 as a possible D gene (5 bases). V was shortened by 0 bases and J by 0 bases, with 6 bases between the two germline ends. Germline V gives CDR1 LNHNV, CDR2 YYDKDF (reference sequence). The CDR3 totals 16 residues. Here the CDR3 reads CATSRDRDSGANVLTF. In DNA form, the CDR3 reads TGTGCCACCAGCAGAGACCGGGACTCTGGGGCCAACGTCCTGACTTTC.

About this clone: At one end the junction does not follow the germline gene, possibly because of a read error. V is TRBV7-2 and J is TRBJ1-2; D is unclear. Germline CDR1 is SGHTA and CDR2 is FQGNSA. The CDR3 runs 14 residues. CDR3 in amino acids: CASSLAEGGDGHTF. CDR3 bases: TGTGCCAGCAGCTTAGCGGAGGGCGGGGATGGCCACACCTTC. Full variable domain (outside the CDR3, taken from reference TRBV7-2 and TRBJ1-2): GAGVSQSPSNKVTEKGKDVELRCDPISGHTALYWYRQSLGQGLEFLIYFQGNSAPDKSGLPSDRFSAERTGGSVSTLTIQRTQQEDSAVYLCASSLAEGGDGHTFGSGTRLTVV.

The chain is built from TRBV2 and TRBJ2-5; 8 bases match TRBD2. Germline loops: CDR1 SNHLY, CDR2 FYNNEI. The CDR3 covers 16 residues. The ends lost 6 bases at V and 2 bases at J; junction bases unmatched: 11. CDR3 sequence: CASRATQLAVQETQYF. CDR3 nucleotides: TGTGCCAGCAGAGCGACCCAACTAGCGGTGCAAGAGACCCAGTACTTC.

The V and J genes are TRBV7-8 and TRBJ2-7; 8 positions match TRBD1. V lost 5 bases to trimming and J lost 3 bases; unmatched junction nucleotides: 9. The germline gives CDR1 SGHVS, CDR2 FQNEAQ. The length of the CDR3 is 15 residues. The CDR3 DNA reads TGTGCCAGCAGCCCGCGGACAGGGTTTGTCTACGAGCAGTACTTC. This encodes CASSPRTGFVYEQYF.

V is TRBV7-2 and J is TRBJ1-4; D gene ambiguous. Per germline, CDR1 SGHTA and CDR2 FQGNSA. Trimming cost V 5 bases and J 10 bases, with 20 bases left between them. The CDR3 totals 15 residues. The CDR3 bases are TGTGCCAGCAGCCCAGAGAGGAGGGAATTCGGAAAACTGTTTTTT. The encoded protein is CASSPERREFGKLFF. Drawing the rest from reference TRBV7-2 and TRBJ1-4, the complete variable domain is GAGVSQSPSNKVTEKGKDVELRCDPISGHTALYWYRQSLGQGLEFLIYFQGNSAPDKSGLPSDRFSAERTGGSVSTLTIQRTQQEDSAVYLCASSPERREFGKLFFGSGTQLSVL.

This clone was picked up one time. Here the CDR3 DNA reads TGTGCCACCAGTAACGCCCTAGCGGCATACAATGAGCAGTTCTTC. This encodes CATSNALAAYNEQFF. J is TRBJ2-1 and V is TRBV24-1; the match to TRBD2 covers 7 bases. CDR1 is KGHDR and CDR2 is SFDVKD in the germline V gene. Germline trimming cut 6 bases from V and 4 bases from J; bases unmatched to any gene: 8. The CDR3 length is 15 residues.

This clone appeared many times. V gene TRBV4-1 combines with J gene TRBJ1-3; TRBD1 agrees at 7 bases. The CDR3 is 17 amino acids. CDR1 MGHRA and CDR2 YSYEKL come from the germline V gene. V shed 6 bases, J shed 0 bases, and the junction held 11 bases outside the gene matches. The CDR3 protein is CASRRTPGQHSGNTIYF. The CDR3 DNA follows: TGCGCCAGCAGACGGACGCCGGGACAGCACTCTGGAAACACCATATATTTT.

This rearrangement joins TRBV9 to TRBJ1-1, with TRBD1 as a possible D gene (5 bases). The germline CDR1 and CDR2 sequences are SGDLS and YYNGEE. The CDR3 extends over 15 amino acids. V was cut by 4 bases and J by 1 base, with 14 bases left in between. CDR3 sequence reads: CASSPPGGENTEAFF. CDR3 sequence (DNA): TGTGCCAGCAGCCCCCCTGGGGGGGAGAACACTGAAGCTTTCTTT.

The chain links TRBV28 to TRBJ1-4, with 11 positions matching TRBD1. Per germline, CDR1 MDHEN and CDR2 SYDVKM. V gave up 4 bases and J gave up 8 bases; unmatched junction bases: 12. The CDR3 length is 17 residues. CDR3 residues: CASSSPGTGGRREKLFF. The CDR3 nucleotides are TGTGCCAGCAGTTCCCCCGGGACAGGGGGACGAAGAGAAAAACTGTTTTTT.

The gene calls are TRBV7-2 and TRBJ2-2; 9 bases fit TRBD1. Germline V CDR1 and CDR2: SGHTA, FQGNSA. V trimming: 4 bases; J trimming: 0 bases; junction bases outside the gene matches: 0. This CDR3 spans 15 amino acids. Written as DNA, the CDR3 is TGTGCCAGCAGCTGGGACAGGGCGAACACCGGGGAGCTGTTTTTT. Translating it yields CASSWDRANTGELFF. Together with reference TRBV7-2 and TRBJ2-2, the CDR3 gives the full variable domain: GAGVSQSPSNKVTEKGKDVELRCDPISGHTALYWYRQSLGQGLEFLIYFQGNSAPDKSGLPSDRFSAERTGGSVSTLTIQRTQQEDSAVYLCASSWDRANTGELFFGEGSRLTVL.

This sequence joins TRBV7-9 and TRBJ1-2; the D is unclear. The CDR3 runs 12 residues. From germline, CDR1 is SEHNR and CDR2 FQNEAQ (reference sequence). V lost 1 base to trimming and J lost 8 bases, with 8 bases between them. The CDR3 region has the DNA TGTGCCAGCAGCTTAGTTGTGGGCGGCTACACCTTC. Its protein is CASSLVVGGYTF.

The chain is built from TRBV5-1 and TRBJ1-1; maybe TRBD1 (6 bases). Germline-derived CDR1 and CDR2 are SGHRS and YFSETQ. Trimming shortened V by 5 bases and J by 3 bases, and 11 bases separated the two germline ends. The CDR3 length is 13 residues. DNA of the CDR3: TGCGCCAGCAGGGACCAGGGGCACACTGAAGCTTTCTTT. This encodes CASRDQGHTEAFF.

This rearrangement joins TRBV24-1 to TRBJ2-7; D is possibly TRBD1 (5 bases). The CDR3 is 15 amino acids. Per germline, CDR1 KGHDR and CDR2 SFDVKD. V was cut by 3 bases and J by 0 bases, with 11 bases left in between. The CDR3 bases are TGTGCCACCAGTGATAAAGACAGTTACTCCTACGAGCAGTACTTC. This sequence encodes CATSDKDSYSYEQYF.

This clone was seen only once. This chain joins TRBV7-7 and TRBJ2-7; D is ambiguous. V lost 5 bases and J lost 0, with 14 bases in between. CDR1 and CDR2 (germline): SSHAT, FNYEAQ (reference sequence). There are 15 residues in the CDR3. The CDR3 region has the DNA TGTGCCAGCAGCCCTTCTGACGGAGACTCCTACGAGCAGTACTTC. Residues: CASSPSDGDSYEQYF.

The table lists this clone with a count of one. The chain uses TRBV11-2 and TRBJ2-7; D possibly corresponds to TRBD2 (5 bases). CDR1 and CDR2 from the germline V gene are SGHAT and FQNNGV. This CDR3 is 16 amino acids long. The germline V and J ends were trimmed by 3 bases and 2 bases, with 17 bases remaining between them. CDR3 residues: CASSFLRRMGTYEQYF. CDR3 DNA: TGTGCCAGCAGCTTCCTCAGGAGGATGGGCACCTACGAGCAGTACTTC.

The J gene is TRBJ1-2, the V gene TRBV4-1, with a possible D match to TRBD1 (5 bases). Trimming pared 1 base from V and 3 bases from J, leaving 9 bases between. The CDR3 has 14 residues. Germline CDR1 MGHRA, CDR2 YSYEKL. The chain's CDR3 is CASSQGRVDYGYTF. CDR3 nucleotides: TGCGCCAGCAGCCAAGGCAGGGTCGACTATGGCTACACCTTC.

In its sample, this clone was seen once. This chain uses TRBV7-9 with TRBJ1-1; 8 bases align to TRBD1. Germline V gene sequence: CDR1 SEHNR, CDR2 FQNEAQ (reference sequence). This CDR3 contains 15 residues. V lost 6 bases to trimming and J lost 1 base; unmatched junction nucleotides: 7. CDR3 residues: CASSLSGQGNTEAFF. The CDR3 DNA sequence: TGTGCCAGCAGTTTGAGCGGACAGGGGAACACTGAAGCTTTCTTT.

This chain connects TRBV27 to TRBJ2-7; TRBD2 agrees at 8 bases. Germline V gives CDR1 MNHEY, CDR2 SMNVEV (reference sequence). The junction had 3 bases not matched to a gene; V was cut back by 2 bases and J by 6 bases. The CDR3 has 13 amino acids. The CDR3 sequence: CASSLRGGREQYF. The CDR3 bases are TGTGCCAGCAGTTTACGGGGGGGTCGCGAGCAGTACTTC.

This clone was observed a single time. This chain joins TRBV21-1 and TRBJ2-7; the table's D call, TRBD1, was not checked against the DNA. TRBV21-1 corresponds to a pseudogene. This CDR3 is built from 15 residues. This CDR3 is CASSTGTPSSYEQYF. CDR3 in DNA: TGTGCCAGCAGCACCGGGACACCGAGCTCCTACGAGCAGTACTTC.

The chain has TRBV9 and TRBJ1-1; no clear D. V lost 1 base and J lost 3, with 10 bases in between. The CDR3 has 14 amino acids. CDR1 is SGDLS and CDR2 is YYNGEE in the germline V gene. CDR3 sequence (DNA): TGTGCCAGCAGCGTACAAACAGTCGACACTGAAGCTTTCTTT. The encoded protein is CASSVQTVDTEAFF.

The CDR3: CASSQGDGYEQYF. The CDR3 nucleotides are TGCGCCAGCAGCCAAGGTGACGGGTACGAGCAGTACTTC. The J gene is TRBJ2-7, the V gene TRBV4-3; D unresolved. Germline V CDR1 and CDR2: LGHNA, YSLEER. The CDR3 is 13 amino acids. Deletions cut 1 base from V and 4 bases from J, with 8 bases between.